The T cell receptor beta chain described here comes from a study of cytomegalovirus exposure and HLA in healthy donors (dated by TCRdb to the late 2010s). Broadly, across the study: According to an earlier analysis of several hundred of the donors, some 180 million T cells yielded roughly 100 million unique TCR beta sequences and approximately 300 Gb of sequence data. Roughly 5 DR-DQ haplotypes were handled as single units for association and clustering, since linkage in the cohort was strong. About 280 gigabases of sequencing data and tens of millions of unique TCR sequences were included in an early release covering 550 to 650 HLA-typed donors. HLA typing included class I and class II loci at four-digit resolution. The T cell repertoires of under 750 subjects were profiled by immunosequencing and related to cytomegalovirus serostatus. The study aimed to test whether signatures of past pathogen exposure could be identified by cataloging public T cell receptors. A later genetic analysis used genome-wide SNP genotypes for about three fifths of the roughly 700 donors, treating that subset as a discovery cohort. To predict cytomegalovirus infection status, the study brought together high-throughput TCR immunosequencing, statistical association of individual TCRs with disease status, and machine learning. The genetic ancestry cluster associated with self-reported Caucasian donors included around four fifths of the approximately 410 genotyped donors. The later analysis used no new phenotypic data to find candidate immune exposures, relying instead on TCR beta sequences and their occurrence across donors. Among some 400 genotyped donors of the cohort, an average of 235,054 unique TCR beta nucleotide sequences were sequenced per donor, around 18% of them non-productive. In a later analysis, previously published TCR beta repertoires from 670 or so donors were re-analyzed and high-resolution HLA genotyping was added so that TCR occurrence patterns could be studied. To decide whether each TCR beta V gene segment behaved as functional or pseudogenic, an earlier analysis of some 600 of the donors relied on high-throughput TCR beta sequencing. All discovery cohort repertoires had been generated using a single sequencing platform. Donor age, sex, ethnicity and CMV serostatus were collected together with the repertoire data. A separate validation cohort of over 95 different subjects was used in addition to the approximately 700-subject first cohort. Typing coverage varied by locus: roughly 620-640 donors for A, B, C, DRB1 and DQB1; 522 for DQA1; over 600 for DPA1; approximately 490 for DPB1.

Library construction relied on the immunoSEQ multiplex PCR assay. A mixture of 60 forward primers for TCR Vbeta segments and 13 reverse primers for TCR Jbeta segments was used in the multiplex PCR. Amplification of the CDR3 region of rearranged TCR beta genes was performed with a multiplex PCR assay on genomic DNA. On the Illumina HiSeq System, the amplified TCR beta libraries were sequenced as 87-base-pair reads. The original pipeline was this. In a later analysis, roughly 80 million unique TCR beta chains were counted across the roughly 700 repertoires, and about 9.9 million of these chains were shared by at least two donors. To remove PCR and sequencing errors, raw reads were error-corrected and collapsed into unique sequences using a nearest-neighbor algorithm that merged closely related sequences. CDR3 sequences were aligned to IMGT reference sequences to assign V, D and J gene segments. Each retained sequence needed at least a six-nucleotide match to both a V gene segment and a J gene segment. A rearrangement counted as productive if the CDR3 had no stop codons and remained in frame with V and J, and every other rearrangement counted as non-productive. CDR3 was defined by IMGT convention, running from the second conserved V-encoded cysteine to the conserved J-encoded phenylalanine. The earlier analysis of about 530 of the donors excluded any sequence lacking an unambiguous match to a single V gene segment. An earlier analysis of a few hundred of the donors called V segments functional above 56.7% productive rearrangements and segregating when the between-donor standard deviation exceeded 5%. To diagnose cytomegalovirus status from the catalog of TCR beta chain sequences, a statistical classification framework was built. In a later analysis, V and J genes were assigned by comparing TCR nucleotide sequences against IMGT/GENE-DB human TR gene sequences. A later analysis assigned CDR3 sequences and most-parsimonious VDJ recombination scenarios with the TCRdist pipeline. In a later analysis, each TCR beta chain was defined by its CDR3 amino acid sequence together with its V-gene family, and reads without a unique V-gene family were excluded. In a later analysis, nearly 600 highly shared, low-generation-probability nucleotide sequences were removed to address suspected cross-contamination and a sequencing artifact. A later analysis calculated a clonal expansion index for each public chain from normalized within-repertoire ranks of inferred template counts. In a later analysis, generation probabilities were computed using a VDJ recombination model fitted to out-of-frame rearrangements, and the results were checked against IGoR. A later analysis scored TCR-TCR, TCR-HLA and TCR-CMV co-occurrence with hypergeometric tests, applying a repertoire-size bias correction to TCR pairs. A later analysis estimated false discovery rates by permuting HLA or CMV assignments 20 times. In a later analysis, co-occurring TCRs were grouped using DBSCAN, and TCRdist sequence similarity was added for clustering within HLA-allele-positive subsets. Repertoires with fewer than 30,000 or more than 120,000 public chains were left out of co-occurrence clustering, as were a few repertoires with anomalous nucleotide sharing. The table was pulled from immuneACCESS by TCRdb, which kept in-frame rearrangements only. Such tables lose some clones; where checked, under half of the loss comes from unresolved V genes, and the rest has no known cause. Clone size and V and J calls were adopted from that table, with D and trimming inferred from the DNA. The sample includes about 110,000 clones, with roughly 74% observed a single time. Around 2.5% of the sample lies in the top ten.

What the authors observed across the whole study: In an earlier analysis of around 600 of the donors, most TCR beta V segments were observed in productive rearrangements about 90% or about 30% of the time, broadly matching IMGT annotations. The only immune exposure information available for the cohort was CMV serostatus. Because the 87-base-pair reads could not distinguish some IMGT-functional V segments, including TRBV6-2 and TRBV6-3, those segments were excluded. When HLA alleles, especially DR and DQ, strongly co-occurred, TCR associations were difficult to assign to individual alleles. In a later analysis, the rate of TCR association differed among HLA loci, with DRB1 alleles having the most associated TCRs and HLA-C alleles having the fewest. A total of some 180 TCR beta chains were listed by the study as associated with cytomegalovirus. In a later analysis, HLA-associated TCR beta chains were found to be more clonally expanded and to have lower generation probabilities than equally common non-associated chains. A later analysis associated roughly 17,000 TCR beta sequences with specific HLA alleles at a false discovery rate of 0.05. A cluster of highly shared sequence variants was judged likely to be a technical artifact of the sequencing pipeline. In vitro tests confirmed that a few of the cytomegalovirus-associated TCR beta chains recognize cytomegalovirus antigens. The cohort was sequenced for TCR beta chains only, and without alpha or paired-chain data the features that could be detected were limited. While some public TCRs were present in many individuals, most TCR sequences turned up only very rarely across donors. A later analysis reported that several top co-occurrence clusters appeared linked to parvovirus B19, influenza, CMV and Epstein-Barr virus. Because counts were too low, around 18 rarely observed V segments, including chromosome 9 orphons, were left out of the earlier analysis of some 640 of the donors. A further reported finding was that TCR beta sequences accurately predicted the HLA-A and HLA-B alleles for most subjects in the first cohort. Roughly uniform sequencing depth across donors was assumed in presence/absence analyses, although this assumption may not hold. A later genetic analysis associated a missense DCLRE1C variant with V-gene and J-gene trimming of TCR beta chains, and an independent cohort replicated the association. In a later genetic analysis, fewer N-insertions in productive TCRs were reported among donors in an Asian-associated ancestry cluster than the roughly 700-donor mean. Correlated functional status among segregating V segments might reflect linkage disequilibrium, but an unknown experimental factor could not be ruled out. A later analysis found that most CMV-associated TCR beta chains appeared HLA-restricted, with HLA associations seemingly driven largely by CMV exposure. Because HLA typing was missing for some donors at each locus, association tests included only the typed subset. The authors suggested that the approach could potentially be extended to other disease states and immunological phenotypes. The classifier was reported to diagnose cytomegalovirus status with high specificity and sensitivity in both the original cohort and the validation cohort.

The V and J ends are trimmed by 9 bases and 1 base, leaving 17 bases between them. CDR1 and CDR2 are drawn from the germline V gene (reference sequence): LNHDA, SQIVND. The CDR3 spans 15 residues, from the cysteine through the phenylalanine. Of the read, only the CDR3 DNA is kept; its 45 bases are in frame from base 1. This clone appeared a few times. What antigen it recognizes has not been identified. No quality values exist for individual bases; no much larger clone is one base distant. The cohort comprised approximately 700 healthy bone marrow donors. At the time of sampling, every cohort member was nominally healthy, though immune exposures that went unrecorded were likely present. The donor tested CMV seronegative, placing the donor among the 350 to 400 seronegative members of the cohort. A peripheral blood sample was provided by each donor, and peripheral blood mononuclear cells were used for TCR beta sequencing. The Qiagen DNeasy Blood Extraction Kit was used to extract genomic DNA from the blood cell samples.

Sequencing was performed on PBMCs. This receptor was taken from a man between 40 and 49 years old in good health and CMV-seronegative. The rearrangement joined TRBV19 to TRBJ2-3; matching of 6 bases hints at TRBD2 as the D gene. The DNA sequence is TGTGCCAGCCGTATACGGGGGTCTCGCACAGATACGCAGTATTTT. Its protein product is CASRIRGSRTDTQYF.